A selection of T cell receptor beta chains follows, all from one sample in a study of T cells after yellow fever vaccination. TCRdb itself ran the 5' RACE reads through MiXCR, one entry per CDR3 protein. The sample includes roughly 300,000 distinct CDR3 sequences, roughly 8.3% of them seen just once. Sequenced here: PBMCs, sampled roughly 47 days after the first yellow fever vaccination. The receptors shown here come from a young man who received the YFV17D yellow fever vaccine. Each CDR3 is given with its conserved first and last residue. Each record gives: clone size, J gene, D gene, V gene, CDR3 DNA, CDR3 protein. The D gene is left open where the match is weak. Size values are once, few and many counts, or a class for expanded clones, and some rows have none.

clone_size: NA
j_call: TRBJ2-5
d_call: NA
v_call: TRBV7-2
cdr3_nt: TGTGCCAGCAGCTTAGCGCTTCTGGAGACCCAGTACTTC
cdr3_aa: CASSLALLETQYF

clone_size: NA
j_call: TRBJ1-3
d_call: NA
v_call: TRBV5-4
cdr3_nt: TGTGCCAGCAGCACCGGGACGGGGAGCTCTGGAAACACCATATATTTT
cdr3_aa: CASSTGTGSSGNTIYF

clone_size: NA
j_call: TRBJ2-1
d_call: NA
v_call: TRBV4-3
cdr3_nt: TGCGCCAGCAGCCAAAGGCTAGCAGATGAGCAGTTCTTC
cdr3_aa: CASSQRLADEQFF

clone_size: few
j_call: TRBJ2-5
d_call: NA
v_call: TRBV18
cdr3_nt: TGTGCCAGCTCATCAACCACCTCGGGAGAGACCCAGTACTTC
cdr3_aa: CASSSTTSGETQYF

clone_size: NA
j_call: TRBJ1-6
d_call: NA
v_call: TRBV19
cdr3_nt: TGTGCCAGTAGTACGTCCTCGGGGCTAGACTCACCCCTCCACTTT
cdr3_aa: CASSTSSGLDSPLHF

clone_size: few
j_call: TRBJ1-1
d_call: NA
v_call: TRBV18
cdr3_nt: TGTGCCAGCTCACCAAGTTTGGAACGGAGTGAAGCTTTCTTT
cdr3_aa: CASSPSLERSEAFF

clone_size: NA
j_call: TRBJ1-1
d_call: NA
v_call: TRBV18
cdr3_nt: TGTGCCAGCTCACCAGGGTTGCTAGGGGAAGGTAGAACTGAAGCTTTCTTT
cdr3_aa: CASSPGLLGEGRTEAFF

clone_size: few
j_call: TRBJ1-2
d_call: NA
v_call: TRBV7-2
cdr3_nt: TGTGCCAGCAGCAATAGAGCTCAGGGCTACACCTTC
cdr3_aa: CASSNRAQGYTF

clone_size: few
j_call: TRBJ2-2
d_call: NA
v_call: TRBV15
cdr3_nt: TGTGCCACCAGCGGCAGAAACACCGGGGAGCTGTTTTTT
cdr3_aa: CATSGRNTGELFF

clone_size: few
j_call: TRBJ2-2
d_call: NA
v_call: TRBV6-5
cdr3_nt: TGTGCCAGCAGTTACTGGTCGAACACCGGGGAGCTGTTTTTT
cdr3_aa: CASSYWSNTGELFF

clone_size: NA
j_call: TRBJ1-3
d_call: NA
v_call: TRBV20-1
cdr3_nt: TGCAGTGCTGGAGGGCGGGGCGGGAACACCATATATTTT
cdr3_aa: CSAGGRGGNTIYF

clone_size: many
j_call: TRBJ2-1
d_call: NA
v_call: TRBV5-1
cdr3_nt: TGCGCCAGCAGCCCTGACCCCTCCTACAATGAGCAGTTCTTC
cdr3_aa: CASSPDPSYNEQFF

clone_size: NA
j_call: TRBJ2-1
d_call: TRBD2
v_call: TRBV4-3
cdr3_nt: TGCGCCAGCAGCCGGTCCGGGACTAGCGGGGGAAATGAGCAGTTCTTC
cdr3_aa: CASSRSGTSGGNEQFF

clone_size: NA
j_call: TRBJ2-2
d_call: TRBD1
v_call: TRBV7-8
cdr3_nt: TGTGCCAGCAGCCAACCGGGGACAGGGTATAACGGGGAGCTGTTTTTT
cdr3_aa: CASSQPGTGYNGELFF

clone_size: few
j_call: TRBJ1-4
d_call: NA
v_call: TRBV5-5
cdr3_nt: TGTGCCAGCAGCACCAGACGAACTAATGAAAAACTGTTTTTT
cdr3_aa: CASSTRRTNEKLFF

clone_size: NA
j_call: TRBJ1-3
d_call: TRBD1
v_call: TRBV6-2/TRBV6-3
cdr3_nt: TGTGCCAGCAGCGATGGACAGGGGTCCTCCAGTGGAAACACCATATATTTT
cdr3_aa: CASSDGQGSSSGNTIYF

clone_size: NA
j_call: TRBJ2-7
d_call: NA
v_call: TRBV9
cdr3_nt: TGTGCCAGCAGCGGCCGGACCCTCGAGCAGTACTTC
cdr3_aa: CASSGRTLEQYF

clone_size: few
j_call: TRBJ1-4
d_call: NA
v_call: TRBV28
cdr3_nt: TGTGCCAGCAGTTCCCTCGTTCCAACTAATGAAAAACTGTTTTTT
cdr3_aa: CASSSLVPTNEKLFF

clone_size: few
j_call: TRBJ2-7
d_call: NA
v_call: TRBV7-6
cdr3_nt: TGTGCCAGCAGCTTAGAAGGTCAGGGAGTTTTCGAGCAGTACTTC
cdr3_aa: CASSLEGQGVFEQYF

clone_size: few
j_call: TRBJ2-7
d_call: NA
v_call: TRBV9
cdr3_nt: TGTGCCAGCAGCGAGGGATGGACCAATTCCTACGAGCAGTACTTC
cdr3_aa: CASSEGWTNSYEQYF

clone_size: few
j_call: TRBJ1-2
d_call: TRBD1
v_call: TRBV5-4
cdr3_nt: TGTGCCAGCAGATCCGGGACAGGGGGCGCATACACCTTC
cdr3_aa: CASRSGTGGAYTF

clone_size: few
j_call: TRBJ2-4
d_call: NA
v_call: TRBV9
cdr3_nt: TGTGCCAGCAGCGGACCTTTTTTTCAGGGAACCAAAAACATTCAGTACTTC
cdr3_aa: CASSGPFFQGTKNIQYF

clone_size: few
j_call: TRBJ2-2
d_call: NA
v_call: TRBV5-6
cdr3_nt: TGTGCCAGCAGTTTACTGGGGCCACTAAACACCGGGGAGCTGTTTTTT
cdr3_aa: CASSLLGPLNTGELFF

clone_size: NA
j_call: TRBJ2-4
d_call: TRBD2
v_call: TRBV20-1
cdr3_nt: TGCAGTGCTTCCTCTCCCGGGGGGGCCAAAAACATTCAGTACTTC
cdr3_aa: CSASSPGGAKNIQYF

clone_size: NA
j_call: TRBJ2-7
d_call: NA
v_call: TRBV11-2
cdr3_nt: TGTGCCAGCAGCTTAGGTGATGGAGGGGGCGGGTATGGGTACGAGCAGTACTTC
cdr3_aa: CASSLGDGGGGYGYEQYF

clone_size: many
j_call: TRBJ1-2
d_call: NA
v_call: TRBV3-1
cdr3_nt: TGTGCCAGCAGCCCCACCGACAGAGGCTACACCTTC
cdr3_aa: CASSPTDRGYTF

clone_size: few
j_call: TRBJ2-5
d_call: TRBD1
v_call: TRBV6-1
cdr3_nt: TGTGCCAGCAGAGCCATTTTACAGGGGCTTGGGGAAGAGACCCAGTACTTC
cdr3_aa: CASRAILQGLGEETQYF

clone_size: many
j_call: TRBJ2-1
d_call: TRBD2
v_call: TRBV20-1
cdr3_nt: TGCAGTGCTTTACCCGGGACTAGCGGGGTTCATGAGCAGTTCTTC
cdr3_aa: CSALPGTSGVHEQFF

clone_size: NA
j_call: TRBJ2-7
d_call: TRBD1
v_call: TRBV6-5
cdr3_nt: TGTGCCAGCAGTTACGTAGGGGTAGGGGGCAGCGAGCAGTACTTC
cdr3_aa: CASSYVGVGGSEQYF

clone_size: few
j_call: TRBJ2-1
d_call: NA
v_call: TRBV5-5
cdr3_nt: TGTGCCAGCAGCCAGGTCGCCCCCTCCAATGAGCAGTTCTTC
cdr3_aa: CASSQVAPSNEQFF

clone_size: few
j_call: TRBJ2-3
d_call: NA
v_call: TRBV18
cdr3_nt: TGTGCCAGCTCACCGCGGGACAGCTTCACAGATACGCAGTATTTT
cdr3_aa: CASSPRDSFTDTQYF

clone_size: medium-sized
j_call: TRBJ1-2
d_call: NA
v_call: TRBV7-2
cdr3_nt: TGTGCCAGCAGCCCAGGCTTGGGGCTCTATGGCTACACCTTC
cdr3_aa: CASSPGLGLYGYTF

clone_size: NA
j_call: TRBJ1-6
d_call: NA
v_call: TRBV30
cdr3_nt: TGTGCCTGGAGTGTAGGATCGAATTATAATTCACCCCTCCACTTT
cdr3_aa: CAWSVGSNYNSPLHF

clone_size: few
j_call: TRBJ1-1
d_call: NA
v_call: TRBV5-5
cdr3_nt: TGTGCCAGCAGCCGCTCGACCCGAATGAACACTGAAGCTTTCTTT
cdr3_aa: CASSRSTRMNTEAFF

clone_size: NA
j_call: TRBJ1-2
d_call: TRBD1
v_call: TRBV29-1
cdr3_nt: TGCAGCGCCCACCTGGGACAGGGCTATGGCTACACCTTC
cdr3_aa: CSAHLGQGYGYTF

clone_size: few
j_call: TRBJ2-3
d_call: NA
v_call: TRBV7-6
cdr3_nt: TGTGCCAGCAGCTTAGGACGGACAGCACTTACAGATACGCAGTATTTT
cdr3_aa: CASSLGRTALTDTQYF

clone_size: many
j_call: TRBJ1-1
d_call: NA
v_call: TRBV7-8
cdr3_nt: TGTGCCAGCAGCCGTGGACAGAAGAACACTGAAGCTTTCTTT
cdr3_aa: CASSRGQKNTEAFF

clone_size: NA
j_call: TRBJ1-1
d_call: TRBD1
v_call: TRBV7-9
cdr3_nt: TGTGCCAGCAGCACCCGGGGCACAGGGGGCACTGAAGCTTTCTTT
cdr3_aa: CASSTRGTGGTEAFF

clone_size: many
j_call: TRBJ2-3
d_call: TRBD2
v_call: TRBV5-4
cdr3_nt: TGTGCCAGCAGCTTGGAGGCTAGCGGGGCGCGTTACACAGATACGCAGTATTTT
cdr3_aa: CASSLEASGARYTDTQYF

clone_size: NA
j_call: TRBJ1-5
d_call: TRBD1
v_call: TRBV7-9
cdr3_nt: TGTGCCAGCAGCTTCAGGGGGCATCCCCAGCATTTT
cdr3_aa: CASSFRGHPQHF